Shown below are 21 T cell receptor beta chains from a single sample sequenced in a study of blood T cell repertoires in COVID-19. Sequencing was performed with immunoSEQ multiplex PCR; in TCRdb, only in-frame clones are kept and a portion is missing. The table lists approximately 280,000 clones, around nine tenths of them singletons, with less than 3% in the top ten. Input material: PBMCs or T cells enriched from blood (not recorded which). The receptor set was obtained from a woman aged 18-29 years who had recovered from COVID-19.

This clone was seen just once. The chain couples TRBV20-1 to TRBJ2-1; tentative D call: TRBD1 (6 bases). CDR3 length: 14 residues. In germline, CDR1 is DFQATT, CDR2 SNEGSKA (reference sequence). Trimming left V 3 bases short and J 1 base short, with 10 bases between. CDR3 loop: CSASRDISYNEQFF. The CDR3 region has the DNA TGCAGTGCTAGTCGGGACATTTCCTACAATGAGCAGTTCTTC.

CDR3 in amino acids: CASSPAGCPIGYEQYF. The CDR3 bases are TGTGCCAGCAGCCCCGCAGGGTGTCCGATCGGATACGAGCAGTACTTC. The chain combines TRBV3-1 (or the pseudogene TRBV3-2) with TRBJ2-7; D possibly corresponds to TRBD1 (5 bases). Per germline, CDR1 LGHDT and CDR2 YNNKEL (reference sequence). V lost 4 bases to trimming and J lost 4 bases, with 20 bases between them. The CDR3 is made up of 16 amino acids.

J is TRBJ2-7 and V is TRBV5-6; D possibly corresponds to TRBD1 (6 bases). CDR3 length: 14 amino acids. Germline V lookup: CDR1 SGHDT, CDR2 YYEEEE. Trimming left V 4 bases short and J 2 bases short, with 13 bases between. The CDR3 coding sequence is TGTGCCAGCAGCCCCTGGACAGCCCCCTACGAGCAGTACTTC. Translating it yields CASSPWTAPYEQYF.

The DNA for the CDR3 is TGTGCCAGCAGCCCTGGCGGGAATTACGAGCAGTACTTC. It codes for CASSPGGNYEQYF. The J gene is TRBJ2-7, the V gene TRBV7-9; perhaps TRBD2 as D (6 bases). Trimming left V 5 bases short and J 4 bases short, with 12 bases between. Germline CDR1 reads SEHNR; CDR2 reads FQNEAQ (reference sequence). The CDR3 runs 13 residues.

Comment on this clone: Other DNA sequences in the sample encode the same CDR3. This chain joins TRBV27 and TRBJ1-2; TRBD1 might be the D (6 bases). Per the germline V gene, CDR1 is MNHEY and CDR2 is SMNVEV (reference sequence). The length of the CDR3 is 14 residues. Trimming stripped 5 bases from V and 3 bases from J, with 13 bases between. The CDR3 protein is CASSPLGADYGYTF. The CDR3 bases are TGTGCCAGCAGTCCTTTGGGGGCAGACTATGGCTACACCTTC.

The V call is TRBV7-3, the J call TRBJ2-3; 15 bases align to TRBD2. V was clipped by 5 bases and J by 4 bases; unmatched bases: 4. CDR3 length equals 16 residues. Germline V gene sequence: CDR1 SGHTA, CDR2 FQGTGA. CDR3 amino acids: CASSKGLAGGSDTQYF. CDR3 in DNA: TGTGCCAGCAGCAAGGGACTAGCGGGAGGTTCAGATACGCAGTATTTT.

A single count supports this clone. This rearrangement joins TRBV7-2 to TRBJ1-4, with D perhaps matching TRBD1 (6 bases). The CDR3 extends over 15 amino acids. V lost 2 bases and J 6 bases, leaving 13 bases between the germline ends. CDR1 is SGHTA and CDR2 is FQGNSA in the germline V gene. CDR3 coding DNA: TGTGCCAGCAGCTTATCGGGGGGCCCGGATGAAAAACTGTTTTTT. Translating it yields CASSLSGGPDEKLFF.

V and J are TRBV2 and TRBJ2-1, with 10 nucleotides matching TRBD2. The V gene's germline CDR1 is SNHLY and CDR2 FYNNEI. V trimming: 7 bases; J trimming: 4 bases; junction bases outside the gene matches: 1. The length of the CDR3 is 13 residues. CDR3 sequence reads: CASTTSGYNEQFF. Here the CDR3 DNA reads TGTGCCAGCACGACTAGCGGGTACAATGAGCAGTTCTTC.

The genes are TRBV9 and TRBJ2-7, with D possibly TRBD1 on 6 matching bases. This CDR3 contains 14 residues. Trimming pared 3 bases from V and 2 bases from J, leaving 12 bases between. Germline loops: CDR1 SGDLS, CDR2 YYNGEE. CDR3 in amino acids: CASSARTEPYEQYF. The DNA for the CDR3 is TGTGCCAGCAGCGCTCGGACAGAGCCCTACGAGCAGTACTTC.

The chain is built from TRBV4-1 and TRBJ1-4; D perhaps matches TRBD1 (6 bases). There are 17 residues in the CDR3. Deletions cut 1 base from V and 0 bases from J, with 12 bases between. Germline V gene data show CDR1 as MGHRA and CDR2 as YSYEKL. For the CDR3, the DNA is TGCGCCAGCAGCCAAGTTGCCCCAGGGGCAACTAATGAAAAACTGTTTTTT. Amino acids: CASSQVAPGATNEKLFF.

As regards this clone: In the same sample, other DNA sequences code for this CDR3. CDR3 protein: CASSLGLAGGYEQYF. The CDR3 nucleotides read TGTGCCAGCAGCTTAGGACTAGCGGGGGGCTACGAGCAGTACTTC. The V gene is TRBV7-2, the J gene TRBJ2-7; TRBD2 matches at 13 bases. The V and J ends lost 1 base and 3 bases, in that order; junction bases with no gene match: 0. Germline V gives CDR1 SGHTA, CDR2 FQGNSA. This CDR3 is 15 amino acids long.

This chain uses TRBV7-9 with TRBJ2-3, with 8 nucleotides matching TRBD2. The CDR3 is made up of 15 amino acids. From germline, CDR1 is SEHNR and CDR2 FQNEAQ (reference sequence). V gave up 4 bases and J gave up 3 bases; unmatched junction bases: 6. The DNA of the CDR3 is TGTGCCAGCAGCTATTTAGCGGGAAATACAGATACGCAGTATTTT. It is translated as CASSYLAGNTDTQYF.

V is TRBV5-1 and J is TRBJ2-7; 8 bases agree with TRBD1. Germline CDR1 is SGHRS and CDR2 is YFSETQ. V shed 4 bases, J shed 6 bases, and the junction held 0 bases outside the gene matches. The length of the CDR3 is 11 residues. The CDR3 DNA sequence: TGCGCCAGCAGCCAGGGGGCCGAGCAGTACTTC. It specifies CASSQGAEQYF.

V gene TRBV15 combines with J gene TRBJ1-4; 9 bases match TRBD1. The trim removed 5 bases at V and 7 bases at J, leaving 5 bases unmatched. The V gene's germline CDR1 is LNHNV and CDR2 YYDKDF (reference sequence). The CDR3 has 14 amino acids. This CDR3 is CATSSGQGGEKLFF. CDR3 DNA: TGTGCCACCAGCTCGGGACAGGGTGGTGAAAAACTGTTTTTT.

V and J are TRBV9 and TRBJ2-1, with 14 bases that match TRBD2. This CDR3 is built from 16 residues. Germline assignment: CDR1 SGDLS and CDR2 YYNGEE. The V and J ends lost 0 bases and 7 bases, in that order; junction bases with no gene match: 3. The CDR3 DNA is TGTGCCAGCAGCGTAGCTAGGACTAGCGGGAGGAATGAGCAGTTCTTC. As protein: CASSVARTSGRNEQFF. The whole variable domain, remainder taken from reference TRBV9 and TRBJ2-1, is DSGVTQTPKHLITATGQRVTLRCSPRSGDLSVYWYQQSLDQGLQFLIQYYNGEERAKGNILERFSAQQFPDLHSELNLSSLELGDSALYFCASSVARTSGRNEQFFGPGTRLTVL.

V and J are TRBV3-1 (or the pseudogene TRBV3-2) and TRBJ2-5, with 9 bases identical to TRBD2. The CDR3 covers 14 residues. Germline trimming cut 7 bases from V and 6 bases from J; bases unmatched to any gene: 9. Germline V gene data show CDR1 as LGHDT and CDR2 as YNNKEL (reference sequence). Written as DNA, the CDR3 is TGTGCCAGCACCCAGGGACTAGCTTTTCAGACCCAGTACTTC. Translated, it gives CASTQGLAFQTQYF.

This clone was recorded only once. The V gene is TRBV7-9, the J gene TRBJ2-5; 11 bases are a match to TRBD1. This CDR3 is 16 amino acids long. Germline V gives CDR1 SEHNR, CDR2 FQNEAQ (reference sequence). J gave up 5 bases and V 5 bases, and 10 bases lay outside the gene matches. The CDR3 DNA sequence: TGTGCCAGCAGCACCGGGACAGGGGGATTCTTGGAGACCCAGTACTTC. The encoded protein is CASSTGTGGFLETQYF.

This clone was seen only once. The chain has TRBV18 and TRBJ1-4; TRBD1 aligns across 8 bases. The CDR3 length is 15 residues. V dropped 4 bases and J dropped 5; count of bases not matched to a gene: 6. In germline, CDR1 is KGHSH, CDR2 LQKENI. CDR3 region: CASSLTGGWNEKLFF. The CDR3 bases are TGTGCCAGCTCACTAACAGGGGGTTGGAATGAAAAACTGTTTTTT.

The chain has TRBV2 and TRBJ2-1; D perhaps matches TRBD2 (6 bases). The CDR3 is 14 residues long. Per germline, CDR1 SNHLY and CDR2 FYNNEI. This chain's CDR3 is CATGPGRRGNEQFF. In nucleotides, the CDR3 is TGTGCAACAGGACCCGGGAGAAGGGGTAATGAGCAGTTCTTC.

This chain joins TRBV12-3 or TRBV12-4 and TRBJ2-2; D ambiguous. The V end was cut by 5 bases, the J end by 3 bases, with 4 bases between. The CDR3 spans 12 residues. The chain's CDR3 is CASSQDTGELFF. The CDR3 DNA is TGTGCCAGCAGTCAGGACACCGGGGAGCTGTTTTTT.

The chain has TRBV2 and TRBJ2-7; possible D gene TRBD1, 6 bases. The CDR3 covers 12 residues. Germline V gives CDR1 SNHLY, CDR2 FYNNEI. V lost 10 bases and J 3 bases, leaving 13 bases between the germline ends. Here the CDR3 reads CATEQGIYEQYF. In nucleotides, the CDR3 is TGTGCCACGGAACAGGGAATCTACGAGCAGTACTTC.